These 28 T cell receptor beta chains originate from one sample sequenced in a study of CXCR3-negative and CXCR3-positive naive CD8 T cells. In preparing the TRB cDNA libraries, 5' RACE with UMI labels was used. TCRdb reprocessed the 5' RACE reads, keeping one entry per CDR3 protein, no DNA. Its clone listing holds tens of thousands of distinct CDR3 sequences. Material: naive CXCR3- CD8+ T cells from blood. Subset denoted: CD45RO-CCR7+CD27+CD95- naive CD8+ T cells lacking CXCR3 (TNR3-). The receptors shown here come from a human donor in good health. Some clones in this sample may be carry-over from other donors' samples.

The J gene is TRBJ2-7, the V gene TRBV3-1; TCRdb reports TRBD1, a call that lacks DNA to check it against. CDR1 is LGHDT and CDR2 is YNNKEL in the germline V gene (reference sequence). The CDR3 is 17 residues long. CDR3 sequence: CASSPRTGPNPSYEQYF.

This chain links TRBV28 with TRBJ2-1; TCRdb outputs TRBD1, but without DNA this stays unchecked. The CDR3 contains 16 residues. Per the germline V gene, CDR1 is MDHEN and CDR2 is SYDVKM. CDR3 amino acids: CASSLPRQGAWNEQFF.

The chain couples TRBV19 to TRBJ1-5. The CDR3 extends over 16 amino acids. Germline CDR1 reads LNHDA; CDR2 reads SQIVND (reference sequence). The CDR3: CASSILAGGGNQPQHF.

The chain carries TRBV7-6 and TRBJ1-1. The V gene's germline CDR1 is SGHVS and CDR2 FNYEAQ. The CDR3 covers 12 residues. The chain's CDR3 is CASSAALGEAFF.

The V call is TRBV7-2, the J call TRBJ2-2. Germline V gene lookup returns CDR1 SGHTA and CDR2 FQGNSA. The length of the CDR3 is 13 residues. The CDR3 protein is CASSLGNPGELFF.

The chain uses TRBV20-1 and TRBJ2-7; without DNA, the TCRdb call of TRBD2 cannot be checked. The CDR3 is 16 residues long. CDR1 DFQATT and CDR2 SNEGSKA come from the germline V gene (reference sequence). The CDR3 here is CSARDRVSGSSYEQYF.

The chain links TRBV4-1 to TRBJ2-2; the TCRdb call, TRBD1, lacks DNA for checking. CDR3 length equals 14 residues. Per germline, CDR1 MGHRA and CDR2 YSYEKL. The CDR3: CASSQWTGTGELFF.

The rearrangement uses TRBV7-2 and TRBJ1-1. The CDR3 totals 14 residues. Germline-derived CDR1 and CDR2 are SGHTA and FQGNSA. The chain's CDR3 is CASSLESGWEEAFF.

The gene calls are TRBV4-3 and TRBJ1-1; the D call of TRBD1 rests on TCRdb alone, since no DNA is present to check it. Per germline, CDR1 LGHNA and CDR2 YSLEER. CDR3 length: 14 amino acids. This CDR3 is CASSQDVADSEAFF.

The chain employs TRBV7-8 and TRBJ2-7; TCRdb reports TRBD1, a call that lacks DNA to check it against. CDR3 size: 15 residues. The germline gives CDR1 SGHVS, CDR2 FQNEAQ. CDR3 loop: CASSFGASTVYEQYF.

CDR3 residues: CSVGTETTEAFF. The chain employs TRBV29-1 and TRBJ1-1. This CDR3 spans 12 amino acids. CDR1 SQVTM and CDR2 ANQGSEA come from the germline V gene.

The genes are TRBV29-1 and TRBJ2-6. Germline CDR1 and CDR2: SQVTM and ANQGSEA. This CDR3 has 15 amino acids. CDR3 in amino acids: CSAIVVRFGANVLTF. Complete variable domain (other parts from reference TRBV29-1 and TRBJ2-6): SAVISQKPSRDICQRGTSLTIQCQVDSQVTMMFWYRQQPGQSLTLIATANQGSEATYESGFVIDKFPISRPNLTFSTLTVSNMSPEDSSIYLCSAIVVRFGANVLTFGAGSRLTVL.

The V gene is TRBV29-1, the J gene TRBJ1-1; as DNA is missing, the TRBD1 call by TCRdb cannot be tested. CDR1 is SQVTM, CDR2 ANQGSEA, per germline. The CDR3 totals 12 residues. CDR3 amino acids: CSAQGAVAEAFF.

This chain connects TRBV5-6 to TRBJ2-7. CDR3 length: 14 residues. Germline loops: CDR1 SGHDT, CDR2 YYEEEE. CDR3 loop: CASSSDGSSYEQYF.

The V gene is TRBV7-9, the J gene TRBJ1-1. The germline CDR1 and CDR2 sequences are SEHNR and FQNEAQ (reference sequence). The CDR3 is made up of 15 amino acids. The CDR3 region is CASSLGVGRNTEAFF.

This rearrangement joins TRBV12-3 or TRBV12-4 to TRBJ2-6. The CDR3 consists of 15 residues. The CDR3 loop is CASSLGVAGANVLTF.

The chain's CDR3 is CASSFGSTDTQYF. V gene TRBV28 combines with J gene TRBJ2-3. CDR3 size: 13 residues. Germline-derived CDR1 and CDR2 are MDHEN and SYDVKM.

This sequence joins TRBV29-1 and TRBJ1-1. Germline V gene lookup returns CDR1 SQVTM and CDR2 ANQGSEA. The CDR3 has 12 amino acids. Here the CDR3 reads CSVAKGGTEAFF.

This chain joins TRBV14 and TRBJ2-3. This CDR3 is 15 amino acids long. Germline V gene data show CDR1 as SGHDN and CDR2 as FVKESK. This chain's CDR3 is CASSQGPSRTDTQYF.

This sequence joins TRBV6-2 or TRBV6-3 and TRBJ2-7; without DNA, the TCRdb call of TRBD2 cannot be checked. Germline assignment: CDR1 MNHEY and CDR2 SVGEGT. This CDR3 region has 14 residues. The CDR3 here is CASSYVLSPYEQYF.

The chain joins TRBV29-1 to TRBJ1-5. In germline, CDR1 is SQVTM, CDR2 ANQGSEA. The CDR3 covers 14 residues. The CDR3 spells CSVAAEGSNQPQHF.

The gene calls are TRBV9 and TRBJ1-1. The CDR3 is 13 amino acids. Germline assignment: CDR1 SGDLS and CDR2 YYNGEE. CDR3 sequence reads: CASSGGGSTEAFF. The entire variable domain, with the rest obtained from reference TRBV9 and TRBJ1-1, is as follows: DSGVTQTPKHLITATGQRVTLRCSPRSGDLSVYWYQQSLDQGLQFLIQYYNGEERAKGNILERFSAQQFPDLHSELNLSSLELGDSALYFCASSGGGSTEAFFGQGTRLTVV.

This chain uses TRBV4-3 with TRBJ1-5; the TRBD1 assignment by TCRdb is unverifiable without DNA. Germline CDR1 and CDR2: LGHNA and YSLEER. CDR3 length: 16 amino acids. The CDR3 loop is CASSITGDTADQPQHF.

The chain combines TRBV28 with TRBJ2-7; TCRdb calls TRBD2, which cannot be checked without DNA. The V gene's germline CDR1 is MDHEN and CDR2 SYDVKM. CDR3 size: 14 residues. This chain's CDR3 is CASSLYSGGNEQYF.

J is TRBJ2-7 and V is TRBV12-3 or TRBV12-4; TCRdb gives TRBD1 as the D gene, but with no DNA this cannot be confirmed. This CDR3 comprises 14 residues. Here the CDR3 reads CASSLTGGGYEQYF.

CDR3: CSVEPTRRAGELFF. This sequence joins TRBV29-1 and TRBJ2-2; no DNA is available, so the TRBD2 call from TCRdb remains unchecked. In germline, CDR1 is SQVTM, CDR2 ANQGSEA. CDR3 size: 14 residues.

The chain carries TRBV7-9 and TRBJ2-7; the TRBD1 assignment by TCRdb is unverifiable without DNA. CDR3 size: 15 residues. Germline V lookup: CDR1 SEHNR, CDR2 FQNEAQ (reference sequence). This CDR3 is CASSLSGGADYEQYF. The full variable domain, rest sourced from reference TRBV7-9 and TRBJ2-7, is DTGVSQNPRHKITKRGQNVTFRCDPISEHNRLYWYRQTLGQGPEFLTYFQNEAQLEKSRLLSDRFSAERPKGSFSTLEIQRTEQGDSAMYLCASSLSGGADYEQYFGPGTRLTVT.

The rearrangement links TRBV7-9 to TRBJ2-1; as DNA is missing, the TRBD1 call by TCRdb cannot be tested. Per the germline V gene, CDR1 is SEHNR and CDR2 is FQNEAQ (reference sequence). The CDR3 has 15 residues. The CDR3: CASSLAGTGGDEQFF. The whole variable domain, remainder taken from reference TRBV7-9 and TRBJ2-1, is DTGVSQNPRHKITKRGQNVTFRCDPISEHNRLYWYRQTLGQGPEFLTYFQNEAQLEKSRLLSDRFSAERPKGSFSTLEIQRTEQGDSAMYLCASSLAGTGGDEQFFGPGTRLTVL.